This T cell receptor (beta chain) was identified during a study of cytomegalovirus exposure and HLA in healthy donors. Regarding the study as a whole: Per a later analysis, under 20,000 TCR beta sequences showed association with HLA alleles at 0.05 false discovery rate.

Germline V gene lookup returns CDR1 LNHDA and CDR2 SQIVND (reference sequence). This CDR3 has 16 amino acids. The V end was cut by 4 bases, the J end by 0 bases, with 12 bases between. Note on this clone: What it recognizes is unknown.

The study ran its PCR with 60 Vbeta and 13 Jbeta primers. Original handling: A follow-up analysis tallied 60 million to 85 million unique TCR beta chains, roughly 11 million shared. Libraries were prepared by immunoSEQ multiplex PCR; TCRdb keeps only in-frame clonotypes and omits some of them. D and trimming come from the DNA, and the V and J calls and clone size come from that table. The data hold more than 110,000 clones, with around 80% observed a single time. Material: PBMCs. The chain carries TRBV19 and TRBJ1-4; D not resolved. The TCR originated in a man younger than 40 in good health and CMV-seropositive. The CDR3 protein is CASSSAVTTTNEKLFF. The CDR3 nucleotides read TGTGCCAGTAGTAGTGCGGTTACAACAACTAATGAAAAACTGTTTTTT.